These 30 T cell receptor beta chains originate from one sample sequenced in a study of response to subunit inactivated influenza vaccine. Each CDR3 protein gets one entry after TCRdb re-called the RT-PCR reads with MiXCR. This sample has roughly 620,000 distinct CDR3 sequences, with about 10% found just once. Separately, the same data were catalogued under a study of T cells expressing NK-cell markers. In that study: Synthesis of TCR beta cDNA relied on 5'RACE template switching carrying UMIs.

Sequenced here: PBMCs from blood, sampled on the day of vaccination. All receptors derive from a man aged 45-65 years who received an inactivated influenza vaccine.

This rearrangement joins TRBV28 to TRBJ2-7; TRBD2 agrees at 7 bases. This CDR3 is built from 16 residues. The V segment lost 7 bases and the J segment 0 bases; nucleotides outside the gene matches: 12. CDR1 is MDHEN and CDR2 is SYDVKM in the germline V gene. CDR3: CASTKIAGLSSYEQYF. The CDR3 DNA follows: TGTGCCAGCACGAAGATAGCGGGCTTAAGCTCCTACGAGCAGTACTTC.

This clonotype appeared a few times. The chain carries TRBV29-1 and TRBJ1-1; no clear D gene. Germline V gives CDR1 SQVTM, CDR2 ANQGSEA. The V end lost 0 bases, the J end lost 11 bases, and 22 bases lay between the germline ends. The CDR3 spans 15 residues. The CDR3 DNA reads TGCAGCGTTGAAGATCGCCAAGGTATGAGAGGTTGCGCTTTCTTT. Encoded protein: CSVEDRQGMRGCAFF.

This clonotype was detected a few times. The CDR3, as DNA: TGCAGCGTTAAGGGTAGGGGAACAGATACGCAGTATTTT. It encodes CSVKGRGTDTQYF. V is TRBV29-1 and J is TRBJ2-3; a weak D match, TRBD1 (5 bases). The CDR3 is made up of 13 amino acids. The V gene lost 5 bases and the J gene lost 3 bases, with 12 bases spanning the gap. Germline loops: CDR1 SQVTM, CDR2 ANQGSEA.

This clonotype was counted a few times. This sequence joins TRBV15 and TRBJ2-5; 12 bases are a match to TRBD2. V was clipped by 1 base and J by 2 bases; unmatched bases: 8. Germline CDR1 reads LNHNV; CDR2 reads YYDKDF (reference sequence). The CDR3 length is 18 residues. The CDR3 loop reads CATSRVGLAGPAQETQYF. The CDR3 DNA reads TGTGCCACCAGCAGAGTTGGACTAGCGGGGCCCGCACAAGAGACCCAGTACTTC.

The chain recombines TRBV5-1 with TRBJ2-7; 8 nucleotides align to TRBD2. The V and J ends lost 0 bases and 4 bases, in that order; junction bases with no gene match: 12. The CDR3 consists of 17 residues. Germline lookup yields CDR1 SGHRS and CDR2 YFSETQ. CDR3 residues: CASSLGGSGRGKYEQYF. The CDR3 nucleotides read TGCGCCAGCAGCTTGGGGGGAAGCGGGAGAGGGAAGTACGAGCAGTACTTC.

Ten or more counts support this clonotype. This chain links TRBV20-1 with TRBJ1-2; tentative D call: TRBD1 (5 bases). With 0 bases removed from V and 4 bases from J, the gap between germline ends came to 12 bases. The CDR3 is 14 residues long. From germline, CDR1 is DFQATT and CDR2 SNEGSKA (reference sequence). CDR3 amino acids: CSARDGTASYGYTF. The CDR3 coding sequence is TGCAGTGCTAGAGACGGGACGGCCAGCTATGGCTACACCTTC.

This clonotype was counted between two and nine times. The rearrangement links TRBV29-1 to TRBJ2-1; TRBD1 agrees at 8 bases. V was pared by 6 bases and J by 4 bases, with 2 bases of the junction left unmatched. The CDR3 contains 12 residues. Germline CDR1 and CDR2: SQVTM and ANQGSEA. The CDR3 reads CSVDRAYNEQFF. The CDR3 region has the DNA TGCAGCGTGGACAGGGCGTACAATGAGCAGTTCTTC.

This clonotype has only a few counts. CDR3 loop: CASSFGGSIQYF. CDR3 bases: TGCGCCAGCAGCTTCGGAGGTAGCATTCAGTACTTC. The V and J genes are TRBV5-1 and TRBJ2-4; D possibly corresponds to TRBD2 (5 bases). Germline V lookup: CDR1 SGHRS, CDR2 YFSETQ. V dropped 2 bases and J dropped 9 bases, with 9 bases sitting between them. The CDR3 has 12 residues.

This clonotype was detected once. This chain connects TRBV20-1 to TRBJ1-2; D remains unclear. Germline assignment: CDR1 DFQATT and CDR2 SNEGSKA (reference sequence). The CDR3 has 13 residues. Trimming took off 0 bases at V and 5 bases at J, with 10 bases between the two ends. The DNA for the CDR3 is TGCAGTGCTAGAGAGCGTACTTTGTATGGCTACACCTTC. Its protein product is CSARERTLYGYTF.

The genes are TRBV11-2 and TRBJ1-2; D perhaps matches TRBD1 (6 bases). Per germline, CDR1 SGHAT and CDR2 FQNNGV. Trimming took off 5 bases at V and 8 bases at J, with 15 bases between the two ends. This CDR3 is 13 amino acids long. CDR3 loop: CASSLAGQEGYTF. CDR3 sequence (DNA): TGTGCCAGCAGCCTAGCGGGACAAGAAGGCTACACCTTC.

The CDR3 bases are TGTGCCAGCAGTTACTCGATGTTTACCGGGGAGCTGTTTTTT. This gives the protein CASSYSMFTGELFF. V gene TRBV6-5 combines with J gene TRBJ2-2; D is uncertain. V shed 0 bases and J shed 5 bases, with 7 bases lying between them. The CDR3 has 14 residues. Germline CDR1 is MNHEY and CDR2 is SVGAGI.

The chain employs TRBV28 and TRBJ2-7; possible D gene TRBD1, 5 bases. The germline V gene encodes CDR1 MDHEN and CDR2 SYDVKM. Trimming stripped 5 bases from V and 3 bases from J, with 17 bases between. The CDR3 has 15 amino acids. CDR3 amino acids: CASSDRQAALYEQYF. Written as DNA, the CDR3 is TGTGCCAGCAGTGACAGACAAGCAGCCCTCTACGAGCAGTACTTC.

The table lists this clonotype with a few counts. This CDR3 reads CASSKARDSNYGYTF. CDR3 nucleotides: TGTGCCAGCAGCAAAGCGCGGGACAGCAACTATGGCTACACCTTC. The gene calls are TRBV11-2 and TRBJ1-2; 7 nucleotides line up with TRBD1. The J segment lost 2 bases and the V segment lost 5 bases, leaving 8 bases of the junction unmatched. This CDR3 contains 15 residues. Germline V gives CDR1 SGHAT, CDR2 FQNNGV.

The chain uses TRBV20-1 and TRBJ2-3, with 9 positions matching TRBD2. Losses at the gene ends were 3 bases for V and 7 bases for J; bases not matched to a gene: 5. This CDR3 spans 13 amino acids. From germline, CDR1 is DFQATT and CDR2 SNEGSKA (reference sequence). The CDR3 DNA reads TGCAGTGCTAGGCGGGAGGGCCTGAATACGCAGTATTTT. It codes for CSARREGLNTQYF.

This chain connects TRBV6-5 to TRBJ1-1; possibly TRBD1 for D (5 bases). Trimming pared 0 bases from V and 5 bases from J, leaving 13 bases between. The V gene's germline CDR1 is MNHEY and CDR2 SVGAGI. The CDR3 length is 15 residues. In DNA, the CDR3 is TGTGCCAGCAGTTACTCAGACAGAGGAGGGACTGAAGCTTTCTTT. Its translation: CASSYSDRGGTEAFF.

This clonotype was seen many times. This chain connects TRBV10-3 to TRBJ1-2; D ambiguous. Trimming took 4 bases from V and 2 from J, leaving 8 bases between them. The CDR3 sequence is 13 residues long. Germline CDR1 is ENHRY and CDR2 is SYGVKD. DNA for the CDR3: TGTGCCATCAGTGTGGATGTCAACTATGGCTACACCTTC. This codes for CAISVDVNYGYTF.

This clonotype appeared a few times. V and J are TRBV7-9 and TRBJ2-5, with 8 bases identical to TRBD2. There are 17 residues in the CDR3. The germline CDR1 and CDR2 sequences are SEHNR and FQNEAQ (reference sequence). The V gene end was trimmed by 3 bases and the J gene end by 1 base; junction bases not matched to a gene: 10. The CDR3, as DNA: TGTGCCAGCAGCTTGACTTCGTTAGCGGGAAGCCAAGAGACCCAGTACTTC. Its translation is CASSLTSLAGSQETQYF.

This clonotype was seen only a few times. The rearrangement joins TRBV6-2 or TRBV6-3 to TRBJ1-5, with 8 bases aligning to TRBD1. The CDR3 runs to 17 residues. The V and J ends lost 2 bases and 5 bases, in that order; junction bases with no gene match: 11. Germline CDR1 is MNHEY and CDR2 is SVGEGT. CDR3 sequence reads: CASSYVLDRGGDQPQHF. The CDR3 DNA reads TGTGCCAGCAGTTACGTCCTCGACAGGGGAGGGGATCAGCCCCAGCATTTT.

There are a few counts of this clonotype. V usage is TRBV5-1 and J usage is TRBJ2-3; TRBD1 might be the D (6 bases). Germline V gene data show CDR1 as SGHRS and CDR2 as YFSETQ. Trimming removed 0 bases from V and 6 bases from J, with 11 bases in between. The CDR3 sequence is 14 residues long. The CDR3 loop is CASSLGRGDDTQYF. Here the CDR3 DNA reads TGCGCCAGCAGCTTGGGCAGGGGCGATGATACGCAGTATTTT.

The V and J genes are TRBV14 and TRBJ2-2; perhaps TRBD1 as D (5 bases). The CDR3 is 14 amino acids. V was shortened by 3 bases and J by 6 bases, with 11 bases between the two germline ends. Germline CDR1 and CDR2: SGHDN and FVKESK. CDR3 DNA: TGTGCCAGCAGCCAGACAGCATGGGCCGGGGAGCTGTTTTTT. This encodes CASSQTAWAGELFF.

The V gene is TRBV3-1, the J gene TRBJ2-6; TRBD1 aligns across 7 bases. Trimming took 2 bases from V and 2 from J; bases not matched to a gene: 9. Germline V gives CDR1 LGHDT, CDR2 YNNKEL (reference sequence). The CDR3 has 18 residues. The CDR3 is CASSQRRTGPTGANVLTF. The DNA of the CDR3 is TGTGCCAGCAGCCAACGCAGGACAGGTCCCACTGGGGCCAACGTCCTGACTTTC.

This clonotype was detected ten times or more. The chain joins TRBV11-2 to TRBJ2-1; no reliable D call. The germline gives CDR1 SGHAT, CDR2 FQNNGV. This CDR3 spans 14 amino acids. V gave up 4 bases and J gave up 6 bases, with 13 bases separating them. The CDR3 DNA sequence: TGTGCCAGCAGCTCTGGCGCGCCAACCAATGAGCAGTTCTTC. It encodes CASSSGAPTNEQFF.

The CDR3 protein is CAISVIWFGAMNRANDPGQETQYF. CDR3 in DNA: TGTGCCATCAGTGTTATCTGGTTCGGCGCGATGAACCGGGCAAACGACCCCGGCCAAGAGACCCAGTACTTC. The chain combines TRBV10-3 with TRBJ2-5; the D is unclear. Germline V lookup: CDR1 ENHRY, CDR2 SYGVKD. The ends were cut back, 4 bases at V and 1 base at J, with 40 bases in the middle. The CDR3 length is 24 residues.

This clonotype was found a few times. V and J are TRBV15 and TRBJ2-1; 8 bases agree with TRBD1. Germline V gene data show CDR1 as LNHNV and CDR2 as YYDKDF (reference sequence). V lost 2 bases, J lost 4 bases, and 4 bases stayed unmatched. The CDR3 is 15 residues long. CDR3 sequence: CATSRTGGAYNEQFF. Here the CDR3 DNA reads TGTGCCACCAGCAGAACAGGGGGAGCTTACAATGAGCAGTTCTTC.

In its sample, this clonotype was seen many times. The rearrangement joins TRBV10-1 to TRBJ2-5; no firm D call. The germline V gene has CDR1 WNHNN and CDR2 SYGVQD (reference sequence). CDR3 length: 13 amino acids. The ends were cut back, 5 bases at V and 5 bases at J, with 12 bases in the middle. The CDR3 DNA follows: TGCGCCAGCAGTCAATCCGTGGCGGAGACCCAGTACTTC. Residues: CASSQSVAETQYF.

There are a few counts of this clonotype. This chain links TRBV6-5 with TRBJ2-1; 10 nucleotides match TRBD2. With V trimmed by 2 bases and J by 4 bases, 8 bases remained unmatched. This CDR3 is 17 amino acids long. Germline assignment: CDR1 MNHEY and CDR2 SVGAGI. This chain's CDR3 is CASSYGLAGVSYNEQFF. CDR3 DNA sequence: TGTGCCAGCAGTTACGGGCTAGCGGGAGTTAGTTACAATGAGCAGTTCTTC.

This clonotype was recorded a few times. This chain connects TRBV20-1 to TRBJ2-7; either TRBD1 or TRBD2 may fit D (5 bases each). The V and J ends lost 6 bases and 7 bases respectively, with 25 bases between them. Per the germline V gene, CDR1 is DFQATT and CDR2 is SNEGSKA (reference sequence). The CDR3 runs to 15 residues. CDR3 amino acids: CSASPAAVSWGEQYF. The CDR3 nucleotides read TGCAGTGCCTCTCCGGCGGCGGTCTCCTGGGGGGAGCAGTACTTC.

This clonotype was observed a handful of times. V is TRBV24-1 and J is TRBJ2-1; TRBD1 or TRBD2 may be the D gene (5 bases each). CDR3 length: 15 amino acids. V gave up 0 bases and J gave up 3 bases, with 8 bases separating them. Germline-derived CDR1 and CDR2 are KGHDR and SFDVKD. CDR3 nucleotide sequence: TGTGCCACCAGTGATTTGGGGGACGGCTACAATGAGCAGTTCTTC. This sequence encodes CATSDLGDGYNEQFF.

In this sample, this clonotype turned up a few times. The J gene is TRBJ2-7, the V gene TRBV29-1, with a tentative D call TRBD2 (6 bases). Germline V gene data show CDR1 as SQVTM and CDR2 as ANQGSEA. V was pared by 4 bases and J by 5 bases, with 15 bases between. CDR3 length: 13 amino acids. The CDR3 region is CSVARELRDEQYF. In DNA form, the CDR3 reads TGCAGCGTTGCCCGGGAGCTAAGGGACGAGCAGTACTTC.

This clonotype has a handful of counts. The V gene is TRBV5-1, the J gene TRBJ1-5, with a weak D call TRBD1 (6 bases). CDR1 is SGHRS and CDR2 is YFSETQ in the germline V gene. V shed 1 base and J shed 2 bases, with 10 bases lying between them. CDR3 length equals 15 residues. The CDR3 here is CASSLYAGGNQPQHF. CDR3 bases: TGCGCCAGCAGCTTGTACGCAGGGGGCAATCAGCCCCAGCATTTT.